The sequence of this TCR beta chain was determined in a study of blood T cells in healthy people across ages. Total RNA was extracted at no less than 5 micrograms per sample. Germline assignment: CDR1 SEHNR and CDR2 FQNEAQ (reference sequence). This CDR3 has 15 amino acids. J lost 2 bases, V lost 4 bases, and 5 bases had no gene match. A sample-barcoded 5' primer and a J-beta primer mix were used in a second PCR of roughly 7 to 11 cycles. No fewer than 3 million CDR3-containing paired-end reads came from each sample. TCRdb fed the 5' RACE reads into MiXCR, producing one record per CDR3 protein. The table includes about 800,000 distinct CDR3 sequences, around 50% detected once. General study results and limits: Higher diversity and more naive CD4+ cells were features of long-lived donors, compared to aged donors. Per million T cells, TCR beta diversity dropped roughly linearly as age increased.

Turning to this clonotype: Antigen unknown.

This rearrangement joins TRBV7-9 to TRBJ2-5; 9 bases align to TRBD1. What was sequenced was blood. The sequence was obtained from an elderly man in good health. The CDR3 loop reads CASSSRGTGQETQYF. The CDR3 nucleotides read TGTGCCAGCAGCTCGAGAGGGACAGGGCAAGAGACCCAGTACTTC.